What follows are 2 T cell receptor beta chains derived from one specimen sequenced in a study of Ad26.COV2.S vaccination and SARS-CoV-2 variants. Documented treatment: some 19 received Ad26.COV2.S at low or high dose, single or two shots; 5 received placebo; per-sample allocation not given. Specimens were obtained on day 63 following the first vaccine or placebo injection. Measured with immunoSEQ multiplex PCR; TCRdb has only the in-frame clones, and not every one. There are just over 350,000 clones in the sample; roughly 81% occur only once, and less than 4% lies in the top ten. The sample consisted of peripheral blood, taken in a trial of Ad26.COV2.S vaccine versus placebo. Receptors originate from a person between 18 and 60 years old who received the Ad26.COV2.S COVID-19 vaccine or a placebo.

This clone was counted between two and nine times. The chain has TRBV4-1 and TRBJ2-1; TRBD1 agrees at 9 bases. The CDR3 is made up of 16 amino acids. Germline V gives CDR1 MGHRA, CDR2 YSYEKL. After removal of 4 bases from V and 5 bases from J, the junction contained 9 bases not matched to a gene. In DNA form, the CDR3 reads TGCGCCAGCAGCCGAACTCCGGGACAGGGAGACAATGAGCAGTTCTTC. Translated: CASSRTPGQGDNEQFF.

This chain links TRBV6-5 with TRBJ2-7; 9 bases agree with TRBD2. The trim removed 0 bases at V and 7 bases at J, leaving 7 bases unmatched. CDR1 and CDR2 (germline): MNHEY, SVGAGI. The CDR3 is made up of 15 amino acids. CDR3 amino acids: CASSYSRLAGWEQYF. As DNA, the CDR3 is TGTGCCAGCAGTTACTCTAGGCTAGCGGGATGGGAGCAGTACTTC.